This TCR beta chain is drawn from a study of blood T cell repertoires in COVID-19. On the study more broadly: PBMCs, B-cell-depleted T cells, or T cells provided the cDNA or gDNA that made up the material.

Germline V lookup: CDR1 KGHDR, CDR2 SFDVKD. The CDR3 has 15 amino acids. Trimming at V came to 5 bases and at J to 4 bases, leaving 6 bases not matched to a gene. Generated by immunoSEQ multiplex PCR, the TCRdb table keeps only in-frame clones and is missing some. Here the sample spans 95,000 or so clones, around 74% being singletons. The receptor's source is a woman of 80 years or more with active or convalescent COVID-19. Sequencing was done on a sample of peripheral blood. The chain links TRBV24-1 to TRBJ2-1; 8 positions agree with TRBD1. CDR3 DNA sequence: TGTGCCACCAGTGCCCCCGACAGGGGTTACAATGAGCAGTTCTTC. Translation gives CATSAPDRGYNEQFF.